The 17 T cell receptor beta chains below all came from one sample that was sequenced in a study of PD-L1 blockade in urothelial cancer. Time point specified: pretreatment peripheral blood. Generated by immunoSEQ multiplex PCR, the TCRdb table keeps only in-frame clones and is missing some. The sample consists of around 130,000 clones, roughly 84% of them appearing once. Sample: PBMCs, taken around atezolizumab (anti-PD-L1) treatment. These receptors all stem from a man in his fifties with urothelial cancer.

The chain couples TRBV28 to TRBJ1-1; D is uncertain. The V end lost 6 bases, the J end lost 5 bases, and 22 bases lay between the germline ends. This CDR3 is 16 amino acids long. Germline CDR1 and CDR2: MDHEN and SYDVKM. DNA of the CDR3: TGTGCCAGCAGCGAGGGAGGTCCGAGGAGCCTGACTGAAGCTTTCTTT. Its translation is CASSEGGPRSLTEAFF.

V is TRBV28 and J is TRBJ1-5; TRBD1 might be the D (5 bases). Germline-derived CDR1 and CDR2 are MDHEN and SYDVKM. The V end lost 3 bases, the J end lost 3 bases, and 15 bases lay between the germline ends. There are 16 residues in the CDR3. CDR3 in amino acids: CASSFNRQGTNQPQHF. In nucleotides, the CDR3 is TGTGCCAGCAGTTTCAACAGGCAAGGTACCAATCAGCCCCAGCATTTT.

The genes are TRBV7-2 and TRBJ1-1; D is unclear. Germline CDR1 is SGHTA and CDR2 is FQGNSA. This CDR3 is built from 14 residues. The V gene lost 5 bases and the J gene lost 0 bases, with 10 bases spanning the gap. CDR3 sequence reads: CASSRSNLNTEAFF. CDR3 nucleotides: TGTGCCAGCAGCCGATCCAACTTGAACACTGAAGCTTTCTTT.

This chain joins TRBV27 and TRBJ2-2, with 9 bases identical to TRBD1. The V segment lost 3 bases and the J segment 4 bases; nucleotides outside the gene matches: 12. The CDR3 is made up of 18 amino acids. Germline V gives CDR1 MNHEY, CDR2 SMNVEV (reference sequence). As DNA, the CDR3 is TGTGCCAGCAGTTTTTCTGCTTCCGGGACAGGGACCACCGGGGAGCTGTTTTTT. Its translation is CASSFSASGTGTTGELFF.

In regard to this clone: Germline and junction disagree at one end, which may indicate a read error. The gene calls are TRBV7-7 and TRBJ2-3, with 10 bases aligning to TRBD2. CDR1 SSHAT and CDR2 FNYEAQ come from the germline V gene (reference sequence). This CDR3 spans 17 amino acids. Written as DNA, the CDR3 is TGTGCTAGCAGCCCCCGCCCTAGCGGGAGCTGGGGGGATACGCAGTATTTT. Amino acids: CASSPRPSGSWGDTQYF.

This chain connects TRBV5-5 to TRBJ2-7, with a possible D match to TRBD2 (6 bases). The ends were cut back, 0 bases at V and 2 bases at J, with 12 bases in the middle. The length of the CDR3 is 15 residues. The germline CDR1 and CDR2 sequences are SGHKS and YYEKEE (reference sequence). The CDR3 nucleotides read TGTGCCAGCAGCTTGGGGGGGGACTCTACCTACGAGCAGTACTTC. Its translation: CASSLGGDSTYEQYF.

The rearrangement joins TRBV9 to TRBJ2-7; 8 nucleotides line up with TRBD2. This CDR3 contains 15 residues. V trimming: 4 bases; J trimming: 5 bases; junction bases outside the gene matches: 11. Germline assignment: CDR1 SGDLS and CDR2 YYNGEE. CDR3: CASSQSGRSYHEQYF. CDR3 nucleotides: TGTGCCAGCAGCCAAAGCGGGAGAAGCTACCACGAGCAGTACTTC.

As for this clone: Other DNA sequences of this sample code for an identical CDR3. The genes are TRBV5-4 and TRBJ2-7, with D perhaps matching TRBD2 (6 bases). The CDR3 is 15 amino acids. Per the germline V gene, CDR1 is SGHNT and CDR2 is YYREEE (reference sequence). The ends were cut back, 0 bases at V and 0 bases at J, with 10 bases in the middle. The CDR3 coding sequence is TGTGCCAGCAGCTTGGCGGGAGAGAGCTCCTACGAGCAGTACTTC. It yields the protein CASSLAGESSYEQYF.

The V and J genes are TRBV7-8 and TRBJ1-1; 7 bases map to TRBD1. The CDR3 loop spans 14 amino acids. V lost 4 bases and J lost 4; bases outside the gene matches: 6. Germline V gene lookup returns CDR1 SGHVS and CDR2 FQNEAQ. Here the CDR3 DNA reads TGTGCCAGCAGCTCCCTGACAGGGTTCACTGAAGCTTTCTTT. It codes for CASSSLTGFTEAFF.

The J gene is TRBJ2-7, the V gene TRBV15; 9 bases are shared with TRBD2. The CDR3 spans 19 residues. V shed 1 base, J shed 2 bases, and the junction held 15 bases outside the gene matches. Germline V gene data show CDR1 as LNHNV and CDR2 as YYDKDF (reference sequence). Here the CDR3 reads CATSRAIFGATSGTYEQYF. CDR3 DNA: TGTGCCACCAGCAGAGCGATCTTCGGTGCGACTAGCGGAACCTACGAGCAGTACTTC.

The rearrangement links TRBV11-1 to TRBJ1-1, with D possibly matching TRBD1 (5 bases). Trimming stripped 1 base from V and 0 bases from J, with 9 bases between. This CDR3 spans 15 amino acids. Germline CDR1 is SGHAT and CDR2 is FQDESV (reference sequence). CDR3 region: CASSLGAGLNTEAFF. The CDR3 DNA reads TGTGCCAGCAGCTTAGGGGCAGGGTTGAACACTGAAGCTTTCTTT.

This sequence joins TRBV30 and TRBJ1-2, with 7 bases matching TRBD1. J was trimmed by 4 bases and V by 5 bases; bases with no gene match: 16. Germline CDR1 is GTSNPN and CDR2 is SVGIG (reference sequence). The CDR3 is made up of 16 amino acids. The CDR3 sequence is CAWEPTDGTAIYGYTF. The CDR3 coding sequence is TGTGCCTGGGAACCCACCGATGGGACAGCTATCTATGGCTACACCTTC. Drawing the rest from reference TRBV30 and TRBJ1-2, the complete variable domain is SQTIHQWPATLVQPVGSPLSLECTVEGTSNPNLYWYRQAAGRGLQLLFYSVGIGQISSEVPQNLSASRPQDRQFILSSKKLLLSDSGFYLCAWEPTDGTAIYGYTFGSGTRLTVV.

The chain recombines TRBV14 with TRBJ1-2, with 7 bases identical to TRBD1. This CDR3 has 14 residues. Germline V gives CDR1 SGHDN, CDR2 FVKESK. V was pared by 0 bases and J by 7 bases, with 5 bases of the junction left unmatched. DNA for the CDR3: TGTGCCAGCAGCCAAGACGACAGGGTTACTGGCTACACCTTC. Its protein is CASSQDDRVTGYTF.

The chain is built from TRBV5-1 and TRBJ2-3, with 12 bases that match TRBD1. V lost 0 bases to trimming and J lost 5 bases; unmatched junction nucleotides: 4. Germline V gene sequence: CDR1 SGHRS, CDR2 YFSETQ. This CDR3 is 16 amino acids long. CDR3 in DNA: TGCGCCAGCAGCTTGGTGGGACAGGGGGCAGTAGATACGCAGTATTTT. Translating it yields CASSLVGQGAVDTQYF.

This clone was counted once. The V gene is TRBV9, the J gene TRBJ2-3; D gene uncertain. From germline, CDR1 is SGDLS and CDR2 YYNGEE. The CDR3 sequence is 14 residues long. The ends were cut back, 2 bases at V and 2 bases at J, with 9 bases in the middle. CDR3 nucleotides: TGTGCCAGCAGCGTCCTACTCAACACAGATACGCAGTATTTT. This sequence encodes CASSVLLNTDTQYF.

The chain joins TRBV5-1 to TRBJ1-1; 10 nucleotides line up with TRBD1. This CDR3 contains 14 residues. V trimming: 5 bases; J trimming: 4 bases; junction bases outside the gene matches: 5. CDR1 and CDR2 (germline): SGHRS, YFSETQ. The CDR3: CASSSTGGLTEAFF. For the CDR3, the DNA is TGCGCCAGCAGTTCGACAGGGGGCCTCACTGAAGCTTTCTTT.

The chain carries TRBV27 and TRBJ2-2, with TRBD2 identical over 11 bases. This CDR3 is built from 16 residues. After removal of 5 bases from V and 5 bases from J, the junction contained 7 bases not matched to a gene. Looked up from germline, CDR1 is MNHEY and CDR2 is SMNVEV (reference sequence). This CDR3 is CASSPMGTSGTGELFF. The CDR3 DNA reads as TGTGCCAGCAGTCCAATGGGGACTAGCGGTACCGGGGAGCTGTTTTTT.